Here is one TCR beta chain with its context. Other DNA sequences within the sample encode an identical CDR3. The naive CD8 population came from CD45RO-negative cells selected for CCR7, without terminally differentiated effector memory CD45RA+ cells. The assay used deep level. Libraries were prepared by immunoSEQ multiplex PCR; TCRdb keeps only in-frame clonotypes and omits some of them. This table has some 1,900,000 clones, just under 95% appearing once. This sample was included in a study of shared clonotypes between healthy human individuals. CDR3 size: 14 residues. Between the trimmed V and J ends, which lost 0 bases and 2 bases, there was a span of 8 bases. The germline gives CDR1 MNHNY, CDR2 SVGAGI (reference sequence).

The chain recombines TRBV6-6 with TRBJ2-7; D is unresolved. Sequencing was done on a sample of naive CD8+ T cells sorted from blood. This clonotype originated in a man younger than 35 in good health. CDR3 DNA: TGTGCCAGCAGTTACTCGGGTCCGACCTACGAGCAGTACTTC. It specifies CASSYSGPTYEQYF.